Detailed here is one T cell receptor beta chain. Deletions cut 5 bases from V and 4 bases from J, with 14 bases between. The CDR3 totals 14 residues. The germline V gene has CDR1 SNHLY and CDR2 FYNNEI. The data stem from a study of cytomegalovirus exposure and HLA in healthy donors. This PCR relied on a set of 60 Vbeta primers and 13 Jbeta primers. The table came from immunoSEQ multiplex PCR; TCRdb's copy has only in-frame clones and leaves some out. This sample has around 190,000 clones, with approximately 90% found just once. J is TRBJ1-2 and V is TRBV2; D remains unclear. This sequence originates from a boy aged 2-9 years in good health and CMV-seronegative. Sequenced input: PBMCs. CDR3: CASSLDGELYGYTF. CDR3 in DNA: TGTGCCAGCAGTCTAGACGGAGAACTCTATGGCTACACCTTC.